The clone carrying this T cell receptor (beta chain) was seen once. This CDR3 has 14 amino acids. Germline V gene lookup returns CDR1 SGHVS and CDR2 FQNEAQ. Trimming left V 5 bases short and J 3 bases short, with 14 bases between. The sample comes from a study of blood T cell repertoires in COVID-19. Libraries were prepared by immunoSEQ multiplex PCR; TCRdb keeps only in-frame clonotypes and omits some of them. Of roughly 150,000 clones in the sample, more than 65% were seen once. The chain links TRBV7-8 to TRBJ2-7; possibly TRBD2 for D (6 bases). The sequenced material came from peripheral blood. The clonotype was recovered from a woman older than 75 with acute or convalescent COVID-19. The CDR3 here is CASSLGGFFYEQYF. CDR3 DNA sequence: TGTGCCAGCAGCCTTGGAGGGTTTTTCTACGAGCAGTACTTC.